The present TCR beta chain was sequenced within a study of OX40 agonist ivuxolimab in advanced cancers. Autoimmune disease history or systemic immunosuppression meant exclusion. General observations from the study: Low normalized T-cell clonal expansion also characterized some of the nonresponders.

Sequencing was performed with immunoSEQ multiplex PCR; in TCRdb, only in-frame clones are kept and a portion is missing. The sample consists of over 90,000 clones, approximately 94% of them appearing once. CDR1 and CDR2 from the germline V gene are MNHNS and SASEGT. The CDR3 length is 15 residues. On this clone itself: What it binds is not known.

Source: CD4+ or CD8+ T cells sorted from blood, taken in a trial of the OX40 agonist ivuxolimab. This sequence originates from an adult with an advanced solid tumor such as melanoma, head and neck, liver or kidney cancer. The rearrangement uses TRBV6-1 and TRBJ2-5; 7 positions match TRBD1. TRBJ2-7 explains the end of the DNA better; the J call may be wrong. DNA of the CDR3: TGTGCCAGCAGGGAATACTCCGGGACAGCATACGAGCAGTACTTC. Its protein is CASREYSGTAYEQYF.